This T cell receptor (beta chain) originates from a study of OX40 agonist ivuxolimab in advanced cancers. Study information: Partial responses, seen in three patients, involved one hepatocellular carcinoma and two cutaneous melanomas.

Findings of the study overall: It was also the case that some nonresponders had low normalized T-cell clonal expansion. Not determined was the antigen specificity of the expanded peripheral T cells.

On this clone itself: No antigen is known for it.

Produced via immunoSEQ multiplex PCR; TCRdb's table is partial and in-frame only. The profile covers about 24,000 clones, with approximately 89% appearing a single time and approximately 17% taken by the ten largest. Trimming removed 2 bases from V and 1 base from J; junction bases left unmatched: 14. There are 19 residues in the CDR3. The germline gives CDR1 SGHDT, CDR2 YYEEEE. Anyone with autoimmune disease history or systemic immunosuppression was excluded. The gene calls are TRBV5-6 and TRBJ2-5; TRBD2 aligns across 10 bases. Source: CD4+ or CD8+ T cells sorted from blood, taken in a trial of the OX40 agonist ivuxolimab. The receptor was derived from an adult with an advanced solid tumor such as melanoma, head and neck, liver or kidney cancer. Written as DNA, the CDR3 is TGTGCCAGCAGCTTCATTCTGAGAGCGGGAGGGCGAGGCCAAGAGACCCAGTACTTC. It specifies CASSFILRAGGRGQETQYF.